The 13 T cell receptor beta chains presented below share a single source sample, sequenced in a study of blood T cell repertoires in COVID-19. Libraries were prepared by immunoSEQ multiplex PCR; TCRdb keeps only in-frame clonotypes and omits some of them. The repertoire includes about 45,000 clones, around 85% of them detected once, and 30% to 35% sits in the top ten. Sequences were obtained from peripheral blood. The origin of the receptors is a woman of 80 years or more with acute or convalescent COVID-19.

The chain uses TRBV6-6 and TRBJ2-6; 8 bases are shared with TRBD1. Germline V gene lookup returns CDR1 MNHNY and CDR2 SVGAGI (reference sequence). V lost 5 bases, J lost 2 bases, and 17 bases stayed unmatched. This CDR3 region has 20 residues. CDR3 region: CASSPLPSGQGGAGANVLTF. CDR3 DNA sequence: TGTGCCAGCAGTCCCCTTCCCTCCGGACAGGGTGGGGCTGGGGCCAACGTCCTGACTTTC.

The chain combines TRBV19 with TRBJ2-6; TRBD1 matches 9 bases. V lost 5 bases to trimming and J lost 1 base; unmatched junction nucleotides: 9. Germline values: CDR1 LNHDA, CDR2 SQIVND (reference sequence). The CDR3 sequence is 18 residues long. The CDR3: CASSVPRDRVSGANVLTF. The CDR3 DNA reads as TGTGCCAGTAGTGTCCCTAGGGACAGGGTTTCTGGGGCCAACGTCCTGACTTTC.

The V and J genes are TRBV2 and TRBJ2-1; TRBD2 might be the D (6 bases). Germline assignment: CDR1 SNHLY and CDR2 FYNNEI. Deletions cut 7 bases from V and 10 bases from J, with 20 bases between. The CDR3 runs 14 residues. The CDR3 sequence: CASITGDHSGEQFF. The CDR3, as DNA: TGTGCCAGCATCACGGGTGATCATAGCGGAGAGCAGTTCTTC. The full variable domain, with the rest looked up from reference TRBV2 and TRBJ2-1, is EPEVTQTPSHQVTQMGQEVILRCVPISNHLYFYWYRQILGQKVEFLVSFYNNEISEKSEIFDDQFSVERPDGSNFTLKIRSTKLEDSAMYFCASITGDHSGEQFFGPGTRLTVL.

The chain employs TRBV5-4 and TRBJ2-7, with 8 bases fitting TRBD2. The junction had 6 bases not matched to a gene; V was cut back by 0 bases and J by 7 bases. Germline CDR1 SGHNT, CDR2 YYREEE (reference sequence). The CDR3 is made up of 14 amino acids. The DNA for the CDR3 is TGTGCCAGCAGCTTGGCCGGGAGGGCGGGGGAGCAGTACTTC. It yields the protein CASSLAGRAGEQYF. Complete variable domain (other parts from reference TRBV5-4 and TRBJ2-7): ETGVTQSPTHLIKTRGQQVTLRCSSQSGHNTVSWYQQALGQGPQFIFQYYREEENGRGNFPPRFSGLQFPNYSSELNVNALELDDSALYLCASSLAGRAGEQYFGPGTRLTVT.

The chain recombines TRBV5-1 with TRBJ2-2; TRBD2 aligns across 16 bases. Looked up from germline, CDR1 is SGHRS and CDR2 is YFSETQ. Trimming at V came to 4 bases and at J to 6 bases, leaving 12 bases not matched to a gene. The CDR3 spans 19 residues. CDR3 loop: CASSPGTSGRALVSGELFF. CDR3 DNA sequence: TGCGCCAGCAGCCCCGGGACTAGCGGGAGGGCCCTAGTGTCCGGGGAGCTGTTTTTT.

The chain combines TRBV6-1 with TRBJ1-1; the D is unclear. Germline assignment: CDR1 MNHNS and CDR2 SASEGT. The CDR3 loop spans 14 amino acids. V shed 2 bases and J shed 0 bases, with 7 bases lying between them. Here the CDR3 reads CASSEKSLNTEAFF. CDR3 nucleotides: TGTGCCAGCAGTGAAAAAAGCCTGAACACTGAAGCTTTCTTT.

The genes are TRBV4-1 and TRBJ1-3, with D perhaps matching TRBD1 (6 bases). The V end was cut by 3 bases, the J end by 0 bases, with 18 bases between. Germline CDR1 and CDR2: MGHRA and YSYEKL. The CDR3 totals 18 residues. The CDR3 bases are TGCGCCAGCAGCCATCCGGGACAAGGGTCCTACTCTGGAAACACCATATATTTT. It is translated as CASSHPGQGSYSGNTIYF.

The chain is built from TRBV19 and TRBJ1-1, with D tentatively TRBD1 (6 bases). This CDR3 has 13 residues. Germline V gene lookup returns CDR1 LNHDA and CDR2 SQIVND (reference sequence). V was trimmed by 5 bases and J by 5 bases, leaving 12 bases between them. CDR3 loop: CASSGDRSTEAFF. The CDR3 coding sequence is TGTGCCAGTAGTGGTGACAGGTCTACTGAAGCTTTCTTT.

V usage is TRBV11-2 and J usage is TRBJ2-1; no clear D gene. The CDR3 sequence is 15 residues long. V dropped 1 base and J dropped 2 bases, with 9 bases sitting between them. CDR1 is SGHAT, CDR2 FQNNGV, per germline. The DNA of the CDR3 is TGTGCCAGCAGCTTAGTCGGAGAGGCCTACAATGAGCAGTTCTTC. As protein: CASSLVGEAYNEQFF. The full variable domain, in which reference TRBV11-2 and TRBJ2-1 provide the parts outside the CDR3, is EAGVAQSPRYKIIEKRQSVAFWCNPISGHATLYWYQQILGQGPKLLIQFQNNGVVDDSQLPKDRFSAERLKGVDSTLKIQPAKLEDSAVYLCASSLVGEAYNEQFFGPGTRLTVL.

This clone has more than one count but fewer than ten. This chain joins TRBV3-1 (or the pseudogene TRBV3-2) and TRBJ2-7; a possible D gene is TRBD1 (5 bases). V was clipped by 6 bases and J by 3 bases, with 12 bases between them. This CDR3 has 13 residues. Germline values: CDR1 LGHDT, CDR2 YNNKEL (reference sequence). The CDR3 region has the DNA TGTGCCAGCAGTAACTATCAGGGCTACGAGCAGTACTTC. Encoded protein: CASSNYQGYEQYF.

The chain carries TRBV25-1 and TRBJ2-1; 8 bases are a match to TRBD2. The germline V gene encodes CDR1 MGHDK and CDR2 SYGVNS. The CDR3 consists of 15 residues. The junction had 4 bases not matched to a gene; V was cut back by 0 bases and J by 6 bases. CDR3 sequence: CASSEYSGTSNEQFF. As DNA, the CDR3 is TGTGCCAGCAGTGAATATTCCGGGACTAGCAATGAGCAGTTCTTC.

This sequence joins TRBV5-1 and TRBJ2-5; 7 positions match TRBD2. V was clipped by 2 bases and J by 4 bases; unmatched bases: 5. The CDR3 spans 14 residues. CDR1 SGHRS and CDR2 YFSETQ come from the germline V gene. The CDR3 region is CASSLSGGRETQYF. CDR3 nucleotide sequence: TGCGCCAGCAGCTTATCGGGGGGAAGAGAGACCCAGTACTTC.

The chain joins TRBV28 to TRBJ2-7; 7 nucleotides line up with TRBD2. The CDR3 is made up of 15 amino acids. V was pared by 6 bases and J by 2 bases, with 10 bases of the junction left unmatched. Looked up from germline, CDR1 is MDHEN and CDR2 is SYDVKM. The CDR3 DNA reads as TGTGCCAGCAGGACCCTCTCTAGCGGAGCCTACGAGCAGTACTTC. This encodes CASRTLSSGAYEQYF.